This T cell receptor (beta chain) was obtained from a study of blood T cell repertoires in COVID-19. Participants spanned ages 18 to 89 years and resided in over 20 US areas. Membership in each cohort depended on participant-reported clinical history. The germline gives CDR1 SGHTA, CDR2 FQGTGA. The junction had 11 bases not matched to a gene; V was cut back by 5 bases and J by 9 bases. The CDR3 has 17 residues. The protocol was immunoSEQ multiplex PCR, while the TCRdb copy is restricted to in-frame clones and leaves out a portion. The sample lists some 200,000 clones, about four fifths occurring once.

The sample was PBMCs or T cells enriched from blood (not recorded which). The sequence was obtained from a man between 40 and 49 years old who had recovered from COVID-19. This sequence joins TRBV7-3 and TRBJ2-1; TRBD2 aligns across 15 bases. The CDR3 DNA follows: TGTGCCAGCAGCCCAATGAGCCCGGGACTAGCGGGAGGTGAGCAGTTCTTC. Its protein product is CASSPMSPGLAGGEQFF.